This TCR beta chain was sequenced for a study of cytomegalovirus exposure and HLA in healthy donors. With 60 Vbeta and 13 Jbeta primers, the PCR was carried out. The repertoire was sequenced with immunoSEQ multiplex PCR; TCRdb's copy has only in-frame clones and lacks some. The sample consists of roughly 160,000 clones, almost 85% of them appearing once. The V and J ends lost 3 bases and 4 bases respectively, with 10 bases between them. The CDR3 extends over 14 amino acids. Germline CDR1 SGHVS, CDR2 FQNEAQ. The rearrangement links TRBV7-8 to TRBJ1-3; possibly TRBD1 for D (5 bases). Input material: PBMCs. The clonotype originates from a boy between 2 and 10 years old in good health and CMV-seronegative. CDR3 amino acids: CASSFTRTGNTIYF. For the CDR3, the DNA is TGTGCCAGCAGCTTCACCCGGACAGGAAACACCATATATTTT.